This TCR beta chain was observed in a study of shared clonotypes between healthy human individuals. On the study more broadly: Each donor contributed plates that comprised three CD4 naive, three CD4 memory, two CD8 naive and one CD8 memory. Study-level findings and limits: It was the few donors that limited the genetic and exposure-history diversity represented. The study found 4.5% to 5% of naive CD4 clonotypes shared across a handful of donors.

Assay: immunoSEQ multiplex PCR; the TCRdb copy retains only in-frame clones and omits some. The sample has under 2.5 million clones, around 93% seen once. The CDR3 is 14 residues long. The ends were cut back, 5 bases at V and 9 bases at J, with 17 bases in the middle. Germline values: CDR1 SGHTA, CDR2 FQGTGA. Concerning this clone: The antigen is unknown.

Donors comprised healthy HIV-negative adults lacking recent acute infections or vaccinations. This sequence was found in a man between 18 and 35 years old in good health. Some clones in this sample may be carry-over from other donors' samples. J is TRBJ2-1 and V is TRBV7-3; possible D gene TRBD2, 6 bases. Sequencing was performed on naive CD4+ T cells from PBMCs. Stated subset: CD45RA+ positively selected. DNA for the CDR3: TGTGCCAGCAGCCCCCACGCGGGAAGTAGTGAGCAGTTCTTC. This sequence encodes CASSPHAGSSEQFF.